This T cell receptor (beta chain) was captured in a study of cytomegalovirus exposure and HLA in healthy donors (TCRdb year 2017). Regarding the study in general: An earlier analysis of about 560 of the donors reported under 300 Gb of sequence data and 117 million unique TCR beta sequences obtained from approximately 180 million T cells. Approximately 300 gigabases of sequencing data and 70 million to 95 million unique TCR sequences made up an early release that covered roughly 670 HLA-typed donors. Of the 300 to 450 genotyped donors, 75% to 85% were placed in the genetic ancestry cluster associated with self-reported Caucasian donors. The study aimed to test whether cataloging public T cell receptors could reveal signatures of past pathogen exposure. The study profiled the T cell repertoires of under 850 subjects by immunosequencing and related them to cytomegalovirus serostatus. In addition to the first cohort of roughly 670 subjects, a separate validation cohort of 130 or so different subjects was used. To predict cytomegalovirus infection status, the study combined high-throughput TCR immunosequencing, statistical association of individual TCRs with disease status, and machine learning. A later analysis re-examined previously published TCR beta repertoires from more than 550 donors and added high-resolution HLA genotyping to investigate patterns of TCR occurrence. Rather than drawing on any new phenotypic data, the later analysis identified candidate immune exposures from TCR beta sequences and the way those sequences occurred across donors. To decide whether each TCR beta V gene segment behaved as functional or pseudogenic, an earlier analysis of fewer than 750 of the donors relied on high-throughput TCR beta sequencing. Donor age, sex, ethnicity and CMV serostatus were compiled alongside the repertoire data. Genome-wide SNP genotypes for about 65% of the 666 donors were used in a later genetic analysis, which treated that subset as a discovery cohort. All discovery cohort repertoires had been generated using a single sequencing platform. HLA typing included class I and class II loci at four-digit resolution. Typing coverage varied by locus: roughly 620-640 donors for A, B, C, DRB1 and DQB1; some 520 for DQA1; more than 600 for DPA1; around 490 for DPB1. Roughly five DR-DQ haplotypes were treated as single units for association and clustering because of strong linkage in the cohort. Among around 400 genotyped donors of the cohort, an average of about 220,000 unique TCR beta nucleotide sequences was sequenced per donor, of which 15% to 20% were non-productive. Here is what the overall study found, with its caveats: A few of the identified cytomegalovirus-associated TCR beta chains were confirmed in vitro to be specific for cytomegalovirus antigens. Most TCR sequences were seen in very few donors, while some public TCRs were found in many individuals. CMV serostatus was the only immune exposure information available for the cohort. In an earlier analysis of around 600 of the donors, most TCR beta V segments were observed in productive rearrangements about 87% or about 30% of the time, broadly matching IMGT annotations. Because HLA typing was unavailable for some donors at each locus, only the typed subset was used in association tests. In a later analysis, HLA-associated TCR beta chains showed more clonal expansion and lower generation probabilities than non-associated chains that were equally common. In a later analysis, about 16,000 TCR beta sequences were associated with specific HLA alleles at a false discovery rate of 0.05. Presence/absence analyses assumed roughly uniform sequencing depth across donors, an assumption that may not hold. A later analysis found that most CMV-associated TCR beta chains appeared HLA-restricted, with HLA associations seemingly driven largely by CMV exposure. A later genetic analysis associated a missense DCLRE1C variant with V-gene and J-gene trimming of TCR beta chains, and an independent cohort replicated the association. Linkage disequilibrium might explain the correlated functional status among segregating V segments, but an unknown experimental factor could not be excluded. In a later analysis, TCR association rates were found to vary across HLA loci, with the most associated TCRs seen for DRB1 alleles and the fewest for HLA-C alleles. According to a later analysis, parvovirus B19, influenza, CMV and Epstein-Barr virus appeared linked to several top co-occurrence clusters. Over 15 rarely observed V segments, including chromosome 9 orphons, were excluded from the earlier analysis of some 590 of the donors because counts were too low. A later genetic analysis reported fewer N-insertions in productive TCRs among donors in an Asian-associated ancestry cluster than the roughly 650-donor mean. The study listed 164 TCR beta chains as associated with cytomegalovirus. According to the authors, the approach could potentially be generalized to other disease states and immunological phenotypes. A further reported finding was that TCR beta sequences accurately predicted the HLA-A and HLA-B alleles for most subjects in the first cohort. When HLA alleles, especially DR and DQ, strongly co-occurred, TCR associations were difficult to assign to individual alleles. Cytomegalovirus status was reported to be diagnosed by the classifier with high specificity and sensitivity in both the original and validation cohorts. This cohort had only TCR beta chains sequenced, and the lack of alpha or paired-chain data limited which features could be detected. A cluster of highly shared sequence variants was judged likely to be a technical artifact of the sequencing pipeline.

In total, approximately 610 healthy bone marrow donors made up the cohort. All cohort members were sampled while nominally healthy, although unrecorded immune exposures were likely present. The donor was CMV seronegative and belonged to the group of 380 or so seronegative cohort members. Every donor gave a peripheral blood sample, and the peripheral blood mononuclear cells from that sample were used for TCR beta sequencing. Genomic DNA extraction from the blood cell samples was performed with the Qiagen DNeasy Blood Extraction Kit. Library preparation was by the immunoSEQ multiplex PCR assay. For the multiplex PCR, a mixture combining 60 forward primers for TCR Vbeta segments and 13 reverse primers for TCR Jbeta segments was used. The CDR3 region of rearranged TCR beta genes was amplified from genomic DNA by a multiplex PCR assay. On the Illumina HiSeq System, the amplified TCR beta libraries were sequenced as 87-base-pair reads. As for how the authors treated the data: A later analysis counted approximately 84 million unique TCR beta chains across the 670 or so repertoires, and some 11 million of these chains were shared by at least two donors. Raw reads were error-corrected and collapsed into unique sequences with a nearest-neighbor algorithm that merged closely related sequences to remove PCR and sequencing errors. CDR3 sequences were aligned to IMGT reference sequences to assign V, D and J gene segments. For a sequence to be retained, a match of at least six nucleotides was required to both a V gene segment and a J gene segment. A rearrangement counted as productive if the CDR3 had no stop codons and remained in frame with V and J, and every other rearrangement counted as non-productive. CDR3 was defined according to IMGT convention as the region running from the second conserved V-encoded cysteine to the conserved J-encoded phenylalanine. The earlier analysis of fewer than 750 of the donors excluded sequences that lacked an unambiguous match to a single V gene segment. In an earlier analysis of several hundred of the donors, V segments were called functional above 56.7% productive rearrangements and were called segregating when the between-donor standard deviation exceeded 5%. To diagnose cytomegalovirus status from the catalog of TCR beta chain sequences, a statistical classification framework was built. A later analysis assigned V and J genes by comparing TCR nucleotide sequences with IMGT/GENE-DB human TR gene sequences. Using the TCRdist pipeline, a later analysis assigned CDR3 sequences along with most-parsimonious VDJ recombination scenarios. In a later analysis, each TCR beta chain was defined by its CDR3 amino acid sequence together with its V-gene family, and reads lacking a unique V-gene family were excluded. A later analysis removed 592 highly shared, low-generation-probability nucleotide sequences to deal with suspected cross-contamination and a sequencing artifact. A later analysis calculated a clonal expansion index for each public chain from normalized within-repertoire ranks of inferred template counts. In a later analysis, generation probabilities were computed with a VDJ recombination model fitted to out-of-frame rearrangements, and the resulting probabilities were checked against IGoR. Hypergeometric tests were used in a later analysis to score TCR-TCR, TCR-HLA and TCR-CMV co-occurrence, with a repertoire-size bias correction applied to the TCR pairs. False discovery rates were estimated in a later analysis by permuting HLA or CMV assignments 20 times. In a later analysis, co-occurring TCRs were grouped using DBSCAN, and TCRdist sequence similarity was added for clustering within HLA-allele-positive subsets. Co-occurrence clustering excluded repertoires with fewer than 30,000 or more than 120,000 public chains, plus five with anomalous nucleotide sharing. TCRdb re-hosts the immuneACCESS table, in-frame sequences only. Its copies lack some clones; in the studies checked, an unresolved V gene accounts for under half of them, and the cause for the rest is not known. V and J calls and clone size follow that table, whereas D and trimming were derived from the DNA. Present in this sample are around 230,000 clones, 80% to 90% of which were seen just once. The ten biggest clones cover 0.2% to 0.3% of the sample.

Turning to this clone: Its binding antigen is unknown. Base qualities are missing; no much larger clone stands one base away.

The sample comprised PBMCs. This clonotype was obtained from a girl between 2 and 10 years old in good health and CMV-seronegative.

The nucleotide sequence reads as follows: TGCGCCAGCAGTGATCCTAGCGGCACAGATACGCAGTATTTT. It is translated as CASSDPSGTDTQYF. Rearrangement joined TRBV5-1 to TRBJ2-3; the best D guess is TRBD2, with 6 bases matching. The CDR3 spans 14 residues, from the cysteine through the phenylalanine. The sequence is cut down to CDR3 DNA, 42 bases in frame from base 1. Trimming takes 5 bases from V and 1 base from J, and the germline ends sit 11 bases apart. CDR1 and CDR2 are drawn from the germline V gene: SGHRS, YFSETQ.